The T cell receptor beta chain under discussion was sequenced for a study of CXCR3-negative and CXCR3-positive naive CD8 T cells. Broader study findings: When CXCR3-positive naive cells were set against CXCR3-negative naive cells, the former had more hydrophobic TRB CDR3s. For memory CD8+ cells diversity was much lower, but both naive subsets had comparably high diversity. TCR strength was inferred from TRB CDR3 properties, while surface CD5 was comparable between naive subsets.

As to this clonotype: As yet, its antigen is unknown.

All TRB cDNA libraries came from 5' RACE performed with UMI labels. TCRdb re-called the 5' RACE reads; one entry per CDR3 protein, DNA not given. This sample's table has tens of thousands of distinct CDR3 sequences. A CD45RO-CCR7+CD27+CD95- profile was what naive CD8+ T cells displayed. This TCR derives from a human donor in good health. Some clones in this sample may be carry-over from other donors' samples. The sequenced material came from naive CXCR3- CD8+ T cells from blood. The subset was: CD45RO-CCR7+CD27+CD95- naive CD8+ T cells lacking CXCR3 (TNR3-).

This CDR3 reads CASNLFRDSYNEQFF. This rearrangement joins TRBV11-2 to TRBJ2-1. Per germline, CDR1 SGHAT and CDR2 FQNNGV. This CDR3 has 15 amino acids.